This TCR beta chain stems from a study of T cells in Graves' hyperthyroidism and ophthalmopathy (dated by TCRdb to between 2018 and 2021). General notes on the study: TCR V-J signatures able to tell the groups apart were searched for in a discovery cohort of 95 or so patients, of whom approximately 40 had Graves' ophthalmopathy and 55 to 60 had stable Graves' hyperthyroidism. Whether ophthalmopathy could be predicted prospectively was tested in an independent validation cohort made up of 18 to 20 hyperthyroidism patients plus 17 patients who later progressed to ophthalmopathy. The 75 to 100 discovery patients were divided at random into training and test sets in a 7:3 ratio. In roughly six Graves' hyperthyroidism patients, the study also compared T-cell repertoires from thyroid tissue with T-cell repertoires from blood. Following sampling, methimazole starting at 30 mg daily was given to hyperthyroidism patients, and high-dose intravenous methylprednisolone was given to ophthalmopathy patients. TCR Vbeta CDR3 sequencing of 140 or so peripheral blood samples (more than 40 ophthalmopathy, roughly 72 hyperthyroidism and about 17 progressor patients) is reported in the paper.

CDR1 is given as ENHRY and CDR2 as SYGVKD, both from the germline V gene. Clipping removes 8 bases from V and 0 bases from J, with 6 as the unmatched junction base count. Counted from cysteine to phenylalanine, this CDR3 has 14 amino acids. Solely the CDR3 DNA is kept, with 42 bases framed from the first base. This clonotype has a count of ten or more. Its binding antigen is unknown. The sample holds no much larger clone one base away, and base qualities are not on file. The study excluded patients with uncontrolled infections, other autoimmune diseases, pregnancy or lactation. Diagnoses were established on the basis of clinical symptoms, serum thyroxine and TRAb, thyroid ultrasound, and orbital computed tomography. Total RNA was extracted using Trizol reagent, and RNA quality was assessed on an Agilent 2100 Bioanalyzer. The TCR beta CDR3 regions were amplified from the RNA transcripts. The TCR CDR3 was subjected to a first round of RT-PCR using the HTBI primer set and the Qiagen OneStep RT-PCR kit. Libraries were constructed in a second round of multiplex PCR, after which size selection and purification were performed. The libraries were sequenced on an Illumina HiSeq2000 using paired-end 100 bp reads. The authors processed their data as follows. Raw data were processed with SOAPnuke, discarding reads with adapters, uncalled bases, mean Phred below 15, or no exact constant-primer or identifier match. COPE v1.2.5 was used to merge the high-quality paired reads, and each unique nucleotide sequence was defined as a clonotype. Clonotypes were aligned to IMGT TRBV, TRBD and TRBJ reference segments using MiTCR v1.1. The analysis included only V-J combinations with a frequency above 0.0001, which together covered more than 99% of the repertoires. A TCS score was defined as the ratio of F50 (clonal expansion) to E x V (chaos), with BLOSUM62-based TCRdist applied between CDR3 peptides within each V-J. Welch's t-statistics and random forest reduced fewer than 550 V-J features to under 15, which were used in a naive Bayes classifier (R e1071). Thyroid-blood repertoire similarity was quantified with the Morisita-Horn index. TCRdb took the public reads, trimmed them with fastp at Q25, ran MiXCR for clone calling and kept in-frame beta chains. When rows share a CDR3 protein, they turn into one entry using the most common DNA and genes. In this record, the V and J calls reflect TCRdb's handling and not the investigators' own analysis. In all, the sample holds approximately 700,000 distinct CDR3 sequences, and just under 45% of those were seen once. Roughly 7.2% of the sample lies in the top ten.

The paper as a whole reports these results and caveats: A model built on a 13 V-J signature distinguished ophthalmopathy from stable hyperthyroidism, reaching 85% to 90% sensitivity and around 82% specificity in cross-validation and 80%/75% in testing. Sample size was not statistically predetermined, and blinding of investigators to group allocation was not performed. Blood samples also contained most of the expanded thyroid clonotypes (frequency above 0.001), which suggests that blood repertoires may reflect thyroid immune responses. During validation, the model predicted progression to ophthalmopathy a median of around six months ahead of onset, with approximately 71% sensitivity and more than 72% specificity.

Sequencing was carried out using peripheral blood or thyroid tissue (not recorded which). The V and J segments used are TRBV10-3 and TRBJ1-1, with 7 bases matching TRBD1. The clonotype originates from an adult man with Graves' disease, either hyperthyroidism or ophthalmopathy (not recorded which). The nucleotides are TGTGCCATCGGGACAGTTTTCATGAACACTGAAGCTTTCTTT. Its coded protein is CAIGTVFMNTEAFF.